The present T cell receptor beta chain was sequenced within a study of cytomegalovirus exposure and HLA in healthy donors. Study-wide context: The Caucasian-associated ancestry cluster held roughly 80% of more than 350 genotyped donors.

Donors were nominally healthy when sampled, though unrecorded immune exposures were likely. Comments on this clone: Its target is not known.

A multiplex PCR was run with 60 Vbeta primers and 13 Jbeta primers. Sequencing was performed with immunoSEQ multiplex PCR; in TCRdb, only in-frame clones are kept and a portion is missing. Of approximately 150,000 clones detected, 83% appear once; the ten largest clones hold about 4%. Overall study results and limits: Later work showed greater clonal expansion in HLA-associated TCR beta chains than in equally common others. It was 160 or so TCR beta chains that were listed as cytomegalovirus-associated.

The sequencing input was PBMCs. The TCR sequence derives from a man between 45 and 60 years old in good health and CMV-seropositive.

The CDR3 sequence is CASSLLAGKETQYF. The CDR3 region has the DNA TGTGCCAGCAGTCTTCTAGCGGGGAAAGAGACCCAGTACTTC. The J gene is TRBJ2-5, the V gene TRBV13; 9 bases are shared with TRBD2. Germline values: CDR1 PRHDT, CDR2 FYEKMQ (reference sequence). V gave up 6 bases and J gave up 3 bases; unmatched junction bases: 5. The CDR3 length is 14 residues.